The table lists the clone carrying this T cell receptor (beta chain) with a few counts. This sample was taken from a study of blood T cell repertoires in COVID-19. Study summary: Researchers got acute and convalescent COVID-19 samples from the United States, Italy and Spain. T cells, B-cell-depleted T cells, or PBMCs provided the cDNA or gDNA that served as material.

In the authors' workflow: By means of reference gene primer amplification, nucleated cell counts were estimated. The table came from immunoSEQ multiplex PCR; TCRdb's copy has only in-frame clones and leaves some out. V, J and clone size derive from that table, while D and trimming were established from the DNA sequence. The sample contains under 350,000 clones, about 89% of which appear only once. The CDR3 has 16 residues. V lost 2 bases to trimming and J lost 4 bases, with 13 bases between them. From germline, CDR1 is KGHDR and CDR2 SFDVKD. The chain joins TRBV24-1 to TRBJ2-2, with D tentatively TRBD1 (5 bases). Source material: peripheral blood. The sequence came from a man aged 40-55 years with acute or convalescent COVID-19. The chain's CDR3 is CATSDSSMGLTGELFF. The DNA of the CDR3 is TGTGCCACCAGTGATTCCTCCATGGGGCTCACCGGGGAGCTGTTTTTT.